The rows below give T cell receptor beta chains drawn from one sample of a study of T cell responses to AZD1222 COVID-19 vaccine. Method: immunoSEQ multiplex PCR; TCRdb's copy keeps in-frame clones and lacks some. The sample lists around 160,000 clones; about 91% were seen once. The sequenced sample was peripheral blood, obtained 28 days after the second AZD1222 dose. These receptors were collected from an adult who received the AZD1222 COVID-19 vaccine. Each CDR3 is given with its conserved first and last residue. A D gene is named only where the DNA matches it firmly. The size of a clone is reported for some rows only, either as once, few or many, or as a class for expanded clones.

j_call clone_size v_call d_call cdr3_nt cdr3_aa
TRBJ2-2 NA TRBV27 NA TGTGCCAGCATAGGGGCGCGTGACACCGGGGAGCTGTTTTTT CASIGARDTGELFF
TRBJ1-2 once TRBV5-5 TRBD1 TGTGCCAGCAGCACCGGGACAGGGGATGGCTACACCTTC CASSTGTGDGYTF
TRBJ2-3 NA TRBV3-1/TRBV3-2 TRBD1 TGTGCCAGCAGCCCAAACTCCCGGACAGGGGGCTCAGATACGCAGTATTTT CASSPNSRTGGSDTQYF
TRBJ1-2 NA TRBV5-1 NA TGCGCCAGCAGCTTGGAGAATCCCTATGGCTACACCTTC CASSLENPYGYTF
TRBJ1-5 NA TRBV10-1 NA TGCGCCAGCAGTGAGTCGCAGGGAAGGCAGCCCCAGCATTTT CASSESQGRQPQHF
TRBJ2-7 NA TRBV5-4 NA TGTGCCAGCAGCTTAGAAACCTCCTACGAGCAGTACTTC CASSLETSYEQYF
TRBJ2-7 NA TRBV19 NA TGTGCCAGTAGTATAGAACTGGCAAGCTCCTACGAGCAGTACTTC CASSIELASSYEQYF
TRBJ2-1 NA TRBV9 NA TGTGCCAGCAGCGTAGCTACTGGGGGCTACAATGAGCAGTTCTTC CASSVATGGYNEQFF
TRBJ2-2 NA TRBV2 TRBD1 TGTGCCAGCACAGGGGGTCGGACCGGGGAGCTGTTTTTT CASTGGRTGELFF
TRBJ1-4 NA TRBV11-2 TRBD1 TGTGCCAGCAGGACGACAGGGAAGAGAAAACTGTTTTTT CASRTTGKRKLFF
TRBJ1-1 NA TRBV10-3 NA TGTGCCATCAAAGACGCCTGGACGAACACTGAAGCTTTCTTT CAIKDAWTNTEAFF
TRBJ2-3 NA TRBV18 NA TGTGCCAGCTCACCTACTAGCACAGATACGCAGTATTTT CASSPTSTDTQYF
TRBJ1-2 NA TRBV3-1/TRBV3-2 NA TGTGCCAGCAGCCGAACGAACCCAGATCAGGGTCTTTACACCTTC CASSRTNPDQGLYTF
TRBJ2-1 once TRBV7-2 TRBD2 TGTGCCAGCAGCCAGGGACTAGCGTACAATGAGCAGTTCTTC CASSQGLAYNEQFF
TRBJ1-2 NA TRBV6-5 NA TGTGCCAGCAGATCGAGGACAGACTATGGCTACACCTTC CASRSRTDYGYTF
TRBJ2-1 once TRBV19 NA TGTGCCAGTACCCCTGGCGCTGGGGGTTGGAACAATGAGCAGTTCTTC CASTPGAGGWNNEQFF